The clone carrying this TCR beta chain has a count of ten or more. Antigen specificity is unknown. The data were obtained in a study of HIV-infected patients and healthy controls. Study observations and caveats: HIV-associated CDR3 frequencies dropped significantly during therapy; CMV-associated ones, mostly rising, changed nonsignificantly. The authors saw processing only sixteen HIV-infected individuals as a major limitation on generality.

All unsorted peripheral T cells were captured because whole blood was used without fractionation. There are 16 residues in the CDR3. Germline V CDR1 and CDR2: LGHNA, YNFKEQ. With V trimmed by 0 bases and J by 7 bases, 5 bases remained unmatched. Reverse transcription used around 500 ng RNA and constant-region primers for alpha and beta. Separate chain-specific third strand synthesis with multiplexing indices produced the alpha and beta libraries. The cDNA received a 5' RACE adapter containing a random hexamer plus an SP2 sequencing primer site. Second strand DNA was synthesized using a primer at the SP2 site. TCRdb reprocessed the 5' RACE reads via MiXCR and lists one record per CDR3 protein. The sample consists of 15,000 to 20,000 distinct CDR3 sequences, around 5.5% of them appearing once.

Sequences were obtained from blood. The clonotype comes from an adult in good health. The V gene is TRBV4-2, the J gene TRBJ1-4; 10 nucleotides line up with TRBD1. CDR3 sequence (DNA): TGTGCCAGCAGCCAAGATGGGGACAGGGGCGGTGAAAAACTGTTTTTT. Residues: CASSQDGDRGGEKLFF.